This T cell receptor beta chain is drawn from a study of blood T cell repertoires in COVID-19. The CDR3 runs to 16 residues. V lost 0 bases to trimming and J lost 0 bases, with 9 bases between them. Germline CDR1 is KGHSH and CDR2 is LQKENI. TCRdb keeps only in-frame clones here, not all; method: immunoSEQ multiplex PCR. This sample has around 230,000 clones, with over 75% found just once. This receptor was identified in a man aged 45-60 years with COVID-19, enrolled during active disease. The sample consisted of peripheral blood. The chain couples TRBV18 to TRBJ1-3; D uncertain. The CDR3 region is CASSPPLQFSGNTIYF. Here the CDR3 DNA reads TGTGCCAGCTCACCACCTTTGCAGTTCTCTGGAAACACCATATATTTT.